This T cell receptor (beta chain) comes out of a study of blood T cell repertoires in COVID-19. Across the study: T cells, B-cell-depleted T cells, or PBMCs supplied cDNA or gDNA.

Participants, roughly 18 to 90 years old, spanned some 23 US areas. In assigning cohorts, the study relied on participant-reported clinical history. The CDR3 runs to 12 residues. Germline CDR1 and CDR2: SGHTS and YDEGEE. V was trimmed by 2 bases and J by 11 bases, leaving 13 bases between them. In the authors' workflow: Amplification of reference gene primers was used by the study to estimate nucleated cell counts. Assay used: immunoSEQ multiplex PCR; TCRdb lists only in-frame clones, some missing. That table supplies the V and J calls and clone size; D and trimming were determined from the DNA. This table has some 260,000 clones, 84% appearing once.

The origin of this receptor is a man aged 25 to 40 with acute COVID-19. V is TRBV5-8 and J is TRBJ1-1; D may be TRBD1 (5 bases). The sequenced material came from PBMCs or T cells enriched from blood (not recorded which). The CDR3 DNA is TGTGCCAGCAGCTTTCAAGGGGCGCGGGCTTTCTTT. As protein: CASSFQGARAFF.